These 15 T cell receptor beta chains originate from one sample sequenced in a study of T cell responses to AZD1222 COVID-19 vaccine. Assay used: immunoSEQ multiplex PCR; TCRdb lists only in-frame clones, some missing. Altogether tens of thousands of clones are present, roughly 90% being singletons, with the ten largest covering less than 2%. The material sequenced was peripheral blood, taken on day 0 of AZD1222 vaccination. Receptors were obtained from an adult in good health.

The V gene is TRBV24-1, the J gene TRBJ2-1, with 14 bases fitting TRBD2. The CDR3 contains 16 residues. With 3 bases clipped from V and 6 bases from J, the junction kept 3 bases outside the gene matches. The germline gives CDR1 KGHDR, CDR2 SFDVKD. CDR3 in DNA: TGTGCCACCAGTGATCTAGGACTAGCGGGAGGCAATGAGCAGTTCTTC. It yields the protein CATSDLGLAGGNEQFF.

The sample holds one count of this clone. This chain links TRBV6-5 with TRBJ1-1, with a weak D call TRBD1 (6 bases). With 4 bases removed from V and 1 base from J, the gap between germline ends came to 13 bases. Germline assignment: CDR1 MNHEY and CDR2 SVGAGI. The CDR3 covers 15 residues. For the CDR3, the DNA is TGTGCCAGCAGTTCCTCGGGGGGGCAGAACACTGAAGCTTTCTTT. Its translation is CASSSSGGQNTEAFF.

This chain uses TRBV28 with TRBJ1-2; 8 bases agree with TRBD1. This CDR3 spans 14 amino acids. V was pared by 5 bases and J by 2 bases, with 4 bases of the junction left unmatched. CDR1 and CDR2 from the germline V gene are MDHEN and SYDVKM. The CDR3 region is CASSPGDRNYGYTF. The CDR3 nucleotides read TGTGCCAGCAGTCCGGGGGACAGGAACTATGGCTACACCTTC.

The chain couples TRBV19 to TRBJ1-1; no clear D. The CDR3 totals 11 residues. Germline-derived CDR1 and CDR2 are LNHDA and SQIVND (reference sequence). Trimming removed 3 bases from V and 5 bases from J, with 4 bases in between. The CDR3 DNA sequence: TGTGCCAGTAGTATGAGGACTGAAGCTTTCTTT. Its protein product is CASSMRTEAFF.

The rearrangement uses TRBV19 and TRBJ1-5; D uncertain. Per germline, CDR1 LNHDA and CDR2 SQIVND (reference sequence). The V end lost 5 bases, the J end lost 4 bases, and 12 bases lay between the germline ends. The CDR3 covers 14 residues. The CDR3 DNA is TGTGCCAGTAGTGTGGGATTTGGGAATCAGCCCCAGCATTTT. Amino acids: CASSVGFGNQPQHF.

This clone was recorded only once. The genes are TRBV12-3 or TRBV12-4 and TRBJ1-2; D is uncertain. CDR3 length: 13 amino acids. V lost 1 base and J 8 bases, leaving 11 bases between the germline ends. Here the CDR3 reads CASSLGRLVGYTF. In nucleotides, the CDR3 is TGTGCCAGCAGTTTAGGGCGGCTCGTGGGCTACACCTTC.

The V and J genes are TRBV6-6 and TRBJ2-7, with 13 bases lining up with TRBD2. V trimming: 6 bases; J trimming: 1 base; junction bases outside the gene matches: 3. CDR1 is MNHNY, CDR2 SVGAGI, per germline (reference sequence). There are 15 residues in the CDR3. CDR3 DNA sequence: TGTGCCAGCAGCATACTAGCGGGAGGGTCCTACGAGCAGTACTTC. Protein: CASSILAGGSYEQYF.

This clone was recorded once. J is TRBJ2-7 and V is TRBV28, with D possibly matching TRBD1 (5 bases). Trimming left V 5 bases short and J 0 bases short, with 14 bases between. Germline V CDR1 and CDR2: MDHEN, SYDVKM. This CDR3 is built from 15 residues. The DNA for the CDR3 is TGTGCCAGCAGTCCCCAGACAGAAAACTCCTACGAGCAGTACTTC. Its translation: CASSPQTENSYEQYF.

This chain connects TRBV27 to TRBJ1-1, with D tentatively TRBD1 (6 bases). This CDR3 region has 16 residues. Germline-derived CDR1 and CDR2 are MNHEY and SMNVEV (reference sequence). Trimming pared 3 bases from V and 5 bases from J, leaving 19 bases between. CDR3: CASSFLMAGETTEAFF. CDR3 nucleotides: TGTGCCAGCAGTTTTTTGATGGCAGGGGAGACGACTGAAGCTTTCTTT.

This clone is deemed medium-sized. J is TRBJ2-1 and V is TRBV14, with 8 bases matching TRBD2. Unmatched junction bases numbered 10, after V lost 1 base and J lost 14 bases. The germline V gene encodes CDR1 SGHDN and CDR2 FVKESK. This CDR3 spans 14 amino acids. CDR3 sequence reads: CASSQARNGGRKFF. CDR3 sequence (DNA): TGTGCCAGCAGCCAAGCCCGGAACGGCGGGAGGAAGTTCTTC.

The J gene is TRBJ1-6, the V gene TRBV7-6; no clear D gene. This CDR3 has 15 amino acids. Trimming removed 3 bases at V and 1 base at J, with 7 bases between. Germline V gene sequence: CDR1 SGHVS, CDR2 FNYEAQ. CDR3 residues: CASSFSRSYNSPLHF. The CDR3 DNA is TGTGCCAGCAGCTTTTCGAGATCCTATAATTCACCCCTCCACTTT. The complete variable domain, with remaining parts taken from reference TRBV7-6 and TRBJ1-6, reads GAGVSQSPRYKVTKRGQDVALRCDPISGHVSLYWYRQALGQGPEFLTYFNYEAQQDKSGLPNDRFSAERPEGSISTLTIQRTEQRDSAMYRCASSFSRSYNSPLHFGNGTRLTVT.

The chain has TRBV11-2 and TRBJ2-7; D is perhaps TRBD1 (6 bases). Germline V gene data show CDR1 as SGHAT and CDR2 as FQNNGV. The CDR3 sequence is 12 residues long. V lost 5 bases, J lost 4 bases, and 9 bases lay in between. The CDR3 reads CASSRTVYEQYF. The CDR3, as DNA: TGTGCCAGCAGCCGGACAGTTTACGAGCAGTACTTC.

This sequence joins TRBV6-5 and TRBJ2-7; D unresolved. CDR1 and CDR2 (germline): MNHEY, SVGAGI. This CDR3 spans 12 amino acids. Between the trimmed V and J ends, which lost 8 bases and 1 base, there was a span of 9 bases. DNA of the CDR3: TGTGCCAGCTCAGCCGTGTCCTACGAGCAGTACTTC. The encoded protein is CASSAVSYEQYF.

This chain links TRBV18 with TRBJ2-5; D gene unclear. The CDR3 contains 11 residues. Trimming took 5 bases from V and 1 from J, leaving 2 bases between them. The germline V gene has CDR1 KGHSH and CDR2 LQKENI. The chain's CDR3 is CASSAQETQYF. DNA for the CDR3: TGTGCCAGCTCAGCCCAAGAGACCCAGTACTTC.

V gene TRBV3-1 (or the pseudogene TRBV3-2) combines with J gene TRBJ1-6; 9 nucleotides line up with TRBD1. V was pared by 3 bases and J by 5 bases, with 5 bases of the junction left unmatched. Germline values: CDR1 LGHDT, CDR2 YNNKEL (reference sequence). This CDR3 is built from 16 residues. CDR3 nucleotides: TGTGCCAGCAGCCAGTTGGGACAGGGCAATAATTCACCCCTCCACTTT. This sequence encodes CASSQLGQGNNSPLHF.